Sequencing of this TCR beta chain was carried out in a study of control samples from healthy donors and cancer patients. J was trimmed by 6 bases and V by 6 bases; bases with no gene match: 5. The CDR3 has 13 residues. The germline gives CDR1 SQVTM, CDR2 ANQGSEA. Only one count was recorded for this clone. The data were produced by immunoSEQ multiplex PCR, yet TCRdb's version contains in-frame clones alone and is incomplete. This repertoire shows around 80,000 clones, 88% found once; its top ten account for 4.5% to 6%. The V call is TRBV29-1, the J call TRBJ2-2; 9 positions match TRBD2. Sequenced: blood. This sequence was found in a woman aged 45-59 years in good health. As DNA, the CDR3 is TGCAGCGTGAAGGGACTAGCCGCCGGGGAGCTGTTTTTT. This encodes CSVKGLAAGELFF.